This is a list of T cell receptor beta chains from one sample in a study of OX40 agonist ivuxolimab in advanced cancers. Some clones are missing from TCRdb's copy, which holds only in-frame ones; the method was immunoSEQ multiplex PCR. In the table there are more than 25,000 clones, 87% of which are singletons. The material was CD4+ or CD8+ T cells sorted from blood, obtained in a trial of the OX40 agonist ivuxolimab. The receptors were gathered from an adult with an advanced solid tumor such as melanoma, head and neck, liver or kidney cancer. Both conserved end residues are trimmed from each CDR3. A D gene is named only where the DNA matches it firmly. Size tells how often a clone was seen (once, few, many) or the class of an expanded clone, and some rows leave it out.

v_call d_call clone_size cdr3_aa
TRBV6-1 - - ASSVGGTGNTIY
TRBV11-1 - - ASTPIGQETQY
TRBV9 TRBD1 - ASSATTGGQPQH
TRBV5-8 TRBD2 - ASSSGTSGSSKNIQY
TRBV9 - - ASSPGYAGDYGYT
TRBV9 TRBD2 once ASNRAGGPLSGELF
TRBV29-1 - - SVEGQGIYEQY
TRBV5-6 TRBD1 - ASSSIDRAPYEQY
TRBV6-5 - - ASSYSGTGELF
TRBV19 TRBD2 - ASSIVTSGWTDTQY
TRBV7-9 - - ASSLGGGEAF
TRBV4-3 TRBD1 - ASSHWTGGGGETQY
TRBV19 TRBD2 - ASSPWFGSWTSGRASYNEQF
TRBV28 - - ASSLYTFRQGERSTDTQY
TRBV28 TRBD1 - ASSTSGTGDEAF
TRBV7-8 - - ASSLAGARFLVEQY
TRBV19 - - ASSMGRDEQY
TRBV7-9 - - ATRTENYNEQF
TRBV11-2 TRBD2 - ASSPGLAGAYNEQF
TRBV18 TRBD1 - ASSPKSGTGHLPYEQY
TRBV7-9 - - ASSLALGSGDNYGYT
TRBV27 - - ASSLGRGTEAF
TRBV27 TRBD1 few ARMKQGAMRGYT
TRBV4-1 - few ASSRTDNEKLF
TRBV9 TRBD2 - ASSVSGREGNEQF
TRBV27 - once ASSLSPMHEQY
TRBV2 - - ASSMTSVYEQY
TRBV5-5 - - ASSFLGEAF
TRBV5-4 - - ASSLRLGSSSSGNTIY
TRBV7-3 - - ASSTGHSYQETQY
TRBV4-1 - - ASSQINPGSGTEAF
TRBV2 - - ASSESAGNYEQY
TRBV5-6 - medium-sized ASSKKTLGYQETQY
TRBV19 - - ASNRWGELF
TRBV18 TRBD2 - ASSRVVRMEREGVYEQY
TRBV20-1 - medium-sized SARVTIQY
TRBV29-1 - - SVEGFQTSSTDTQY